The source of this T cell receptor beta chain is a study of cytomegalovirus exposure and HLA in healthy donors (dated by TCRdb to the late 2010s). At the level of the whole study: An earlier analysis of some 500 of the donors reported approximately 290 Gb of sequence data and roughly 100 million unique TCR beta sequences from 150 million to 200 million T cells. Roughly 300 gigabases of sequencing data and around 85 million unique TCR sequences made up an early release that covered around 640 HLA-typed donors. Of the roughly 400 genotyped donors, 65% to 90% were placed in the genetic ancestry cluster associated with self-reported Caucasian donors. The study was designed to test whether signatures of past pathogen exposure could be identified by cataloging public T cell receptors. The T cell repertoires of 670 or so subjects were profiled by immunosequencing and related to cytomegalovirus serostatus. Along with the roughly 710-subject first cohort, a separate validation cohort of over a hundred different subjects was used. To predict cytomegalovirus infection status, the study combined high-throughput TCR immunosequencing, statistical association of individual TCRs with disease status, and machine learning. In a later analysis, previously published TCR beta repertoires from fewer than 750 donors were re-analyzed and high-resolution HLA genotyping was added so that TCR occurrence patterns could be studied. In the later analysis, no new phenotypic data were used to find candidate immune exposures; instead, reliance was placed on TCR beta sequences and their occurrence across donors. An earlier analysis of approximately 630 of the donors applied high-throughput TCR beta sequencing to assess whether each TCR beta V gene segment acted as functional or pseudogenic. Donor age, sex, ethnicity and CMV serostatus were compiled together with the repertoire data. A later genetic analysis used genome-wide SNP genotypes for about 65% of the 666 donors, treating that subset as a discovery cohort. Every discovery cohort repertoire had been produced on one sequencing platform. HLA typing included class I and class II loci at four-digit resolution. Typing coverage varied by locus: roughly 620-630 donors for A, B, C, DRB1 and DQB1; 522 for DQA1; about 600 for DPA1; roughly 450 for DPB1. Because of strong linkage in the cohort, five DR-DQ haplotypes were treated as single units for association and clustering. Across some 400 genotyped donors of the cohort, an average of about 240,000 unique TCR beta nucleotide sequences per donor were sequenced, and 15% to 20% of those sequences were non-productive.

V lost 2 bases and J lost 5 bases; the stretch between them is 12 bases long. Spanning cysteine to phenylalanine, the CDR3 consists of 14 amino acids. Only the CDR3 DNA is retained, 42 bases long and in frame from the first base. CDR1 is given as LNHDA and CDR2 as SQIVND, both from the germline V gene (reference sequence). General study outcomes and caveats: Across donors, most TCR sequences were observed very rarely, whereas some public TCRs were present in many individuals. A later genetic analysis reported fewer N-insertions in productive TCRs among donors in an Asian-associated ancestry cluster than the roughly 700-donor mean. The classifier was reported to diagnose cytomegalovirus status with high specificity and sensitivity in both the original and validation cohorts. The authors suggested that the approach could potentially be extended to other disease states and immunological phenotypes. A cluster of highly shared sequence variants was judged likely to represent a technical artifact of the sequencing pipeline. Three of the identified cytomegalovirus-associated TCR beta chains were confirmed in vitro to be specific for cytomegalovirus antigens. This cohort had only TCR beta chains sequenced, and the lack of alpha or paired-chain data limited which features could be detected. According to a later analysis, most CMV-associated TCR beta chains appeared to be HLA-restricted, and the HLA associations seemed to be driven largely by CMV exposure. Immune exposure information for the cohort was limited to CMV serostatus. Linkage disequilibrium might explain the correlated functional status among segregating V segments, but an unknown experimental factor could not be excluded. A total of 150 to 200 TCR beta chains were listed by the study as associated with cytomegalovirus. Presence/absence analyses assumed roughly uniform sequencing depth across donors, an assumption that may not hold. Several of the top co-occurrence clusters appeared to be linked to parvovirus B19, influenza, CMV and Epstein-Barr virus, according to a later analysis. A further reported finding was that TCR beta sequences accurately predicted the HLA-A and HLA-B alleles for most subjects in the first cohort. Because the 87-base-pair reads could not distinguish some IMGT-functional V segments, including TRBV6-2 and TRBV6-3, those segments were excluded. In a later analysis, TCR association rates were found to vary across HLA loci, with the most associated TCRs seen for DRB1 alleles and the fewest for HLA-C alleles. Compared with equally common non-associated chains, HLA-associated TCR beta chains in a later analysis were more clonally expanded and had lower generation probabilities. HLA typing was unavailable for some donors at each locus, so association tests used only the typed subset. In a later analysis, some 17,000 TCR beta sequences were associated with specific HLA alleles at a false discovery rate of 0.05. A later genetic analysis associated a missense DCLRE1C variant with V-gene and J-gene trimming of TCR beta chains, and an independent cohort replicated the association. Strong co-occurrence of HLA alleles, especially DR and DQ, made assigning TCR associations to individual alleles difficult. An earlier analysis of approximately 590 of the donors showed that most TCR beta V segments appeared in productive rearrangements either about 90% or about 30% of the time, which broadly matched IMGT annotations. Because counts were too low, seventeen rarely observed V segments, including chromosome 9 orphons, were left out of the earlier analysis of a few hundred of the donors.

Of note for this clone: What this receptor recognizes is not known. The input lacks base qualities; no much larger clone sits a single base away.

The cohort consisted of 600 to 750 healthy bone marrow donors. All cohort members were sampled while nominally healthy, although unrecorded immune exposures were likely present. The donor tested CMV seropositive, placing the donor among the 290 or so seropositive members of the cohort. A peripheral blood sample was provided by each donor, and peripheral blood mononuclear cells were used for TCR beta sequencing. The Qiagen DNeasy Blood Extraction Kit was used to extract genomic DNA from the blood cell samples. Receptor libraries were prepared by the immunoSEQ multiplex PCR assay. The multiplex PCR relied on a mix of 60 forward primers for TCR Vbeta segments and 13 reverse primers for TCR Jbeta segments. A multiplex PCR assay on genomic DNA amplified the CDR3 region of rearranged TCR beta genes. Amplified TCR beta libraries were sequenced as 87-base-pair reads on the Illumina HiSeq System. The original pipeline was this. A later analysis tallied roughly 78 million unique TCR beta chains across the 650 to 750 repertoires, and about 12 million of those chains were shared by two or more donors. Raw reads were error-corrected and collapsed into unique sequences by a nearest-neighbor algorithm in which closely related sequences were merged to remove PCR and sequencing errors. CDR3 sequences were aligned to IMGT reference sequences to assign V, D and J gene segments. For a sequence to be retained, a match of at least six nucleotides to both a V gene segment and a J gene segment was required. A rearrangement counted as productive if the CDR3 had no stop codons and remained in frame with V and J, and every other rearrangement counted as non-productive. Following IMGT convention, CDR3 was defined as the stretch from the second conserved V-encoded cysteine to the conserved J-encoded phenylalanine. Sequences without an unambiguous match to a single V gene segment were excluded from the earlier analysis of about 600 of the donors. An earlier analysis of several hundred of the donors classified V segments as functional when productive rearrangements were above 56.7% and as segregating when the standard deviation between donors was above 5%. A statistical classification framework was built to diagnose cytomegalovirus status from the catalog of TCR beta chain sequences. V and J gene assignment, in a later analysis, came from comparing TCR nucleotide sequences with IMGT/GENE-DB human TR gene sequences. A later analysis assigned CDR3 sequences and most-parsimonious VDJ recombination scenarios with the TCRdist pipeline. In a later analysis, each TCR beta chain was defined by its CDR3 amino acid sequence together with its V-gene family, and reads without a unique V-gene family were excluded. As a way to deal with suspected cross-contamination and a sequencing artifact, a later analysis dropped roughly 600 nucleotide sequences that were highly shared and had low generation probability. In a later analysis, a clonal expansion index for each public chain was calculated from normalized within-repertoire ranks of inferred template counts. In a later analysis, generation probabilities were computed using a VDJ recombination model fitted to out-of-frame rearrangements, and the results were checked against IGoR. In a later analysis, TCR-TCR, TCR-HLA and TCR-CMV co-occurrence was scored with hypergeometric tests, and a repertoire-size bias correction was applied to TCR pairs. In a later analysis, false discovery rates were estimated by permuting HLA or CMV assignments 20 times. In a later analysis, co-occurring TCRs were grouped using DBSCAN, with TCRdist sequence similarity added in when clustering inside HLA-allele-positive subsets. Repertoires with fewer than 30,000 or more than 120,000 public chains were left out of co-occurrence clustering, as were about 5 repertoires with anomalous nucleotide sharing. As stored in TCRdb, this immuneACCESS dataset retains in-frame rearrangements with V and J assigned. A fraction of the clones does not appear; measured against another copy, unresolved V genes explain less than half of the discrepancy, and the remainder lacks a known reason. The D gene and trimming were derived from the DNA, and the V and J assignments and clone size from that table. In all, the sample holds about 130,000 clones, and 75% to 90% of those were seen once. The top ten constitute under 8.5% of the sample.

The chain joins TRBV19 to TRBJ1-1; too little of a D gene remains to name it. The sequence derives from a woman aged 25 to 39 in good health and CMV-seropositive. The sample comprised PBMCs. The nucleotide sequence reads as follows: TGTGCCAGTAGTATATCCGGGTTAAAGACTGAAGCTTTCTTT. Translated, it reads CASSISGLKTEAFF.